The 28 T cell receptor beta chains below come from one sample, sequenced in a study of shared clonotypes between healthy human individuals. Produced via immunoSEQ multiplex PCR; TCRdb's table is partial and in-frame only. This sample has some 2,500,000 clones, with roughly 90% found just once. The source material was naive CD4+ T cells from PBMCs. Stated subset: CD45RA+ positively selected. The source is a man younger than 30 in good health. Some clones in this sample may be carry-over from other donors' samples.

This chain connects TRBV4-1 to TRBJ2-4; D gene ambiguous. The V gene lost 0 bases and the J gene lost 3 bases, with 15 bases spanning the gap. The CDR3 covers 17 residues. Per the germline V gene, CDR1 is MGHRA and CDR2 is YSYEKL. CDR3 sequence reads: CASSQEGGGQLKNIQYF. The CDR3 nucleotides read TGCGCCAGCAGCCAAGAAGGCGGTGGGCAGCTCAAAAACATTCAGTACTTC.

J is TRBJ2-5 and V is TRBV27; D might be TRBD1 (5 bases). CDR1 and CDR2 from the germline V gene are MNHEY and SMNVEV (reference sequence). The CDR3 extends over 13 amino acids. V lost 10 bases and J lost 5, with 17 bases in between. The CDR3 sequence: CATRDQGRETQYF. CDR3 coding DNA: TGTGCCACCAGGGATCAAGGTCGGGAGACCCAGTACTTC.

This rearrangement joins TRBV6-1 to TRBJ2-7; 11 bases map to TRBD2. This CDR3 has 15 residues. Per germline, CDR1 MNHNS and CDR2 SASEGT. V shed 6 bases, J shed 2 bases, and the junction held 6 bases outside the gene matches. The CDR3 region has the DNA TGTGCCAGCAGGACCGGGACTAGCGGTACCTACGAGCAGTACTTC. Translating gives CASRTGTSGTYEQYF.

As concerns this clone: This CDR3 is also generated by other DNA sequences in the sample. The CDR3 sequence: CASSPHYEQYF. DNA for the CDR3: TGTGCCAGCAGTCCCCACTACGAGCAGTACTTC. The V and J genes are TRBV28 and TRBJ2-7; D not certain. V lost 5 bases, J lost 3 bases, and 5 bases lay in between. CDR1 and CDR2 from the germline V gene are MDHEN and SYDVKM. This CDR3 has 11 residues.

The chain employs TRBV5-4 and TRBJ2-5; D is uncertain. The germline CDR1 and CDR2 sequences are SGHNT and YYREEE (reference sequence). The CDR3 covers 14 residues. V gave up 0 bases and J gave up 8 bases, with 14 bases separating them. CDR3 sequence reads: CASSLERLPSTQYF. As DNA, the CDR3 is TGTGCCAGCAGCTTGGAGAGACTTCCCTCTACCCAGTACTTC. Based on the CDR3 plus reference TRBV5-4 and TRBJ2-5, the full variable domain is ETGVTQSPTHLIKTRGQQVTLRCSSQSGHNTVSWYQQALGQGPQFIFQYYREEENGRGNFPPRFSGLQFPNYSSELNVNALELDDSALYLCASSLERLPSTQYFGPGTRLLVL.

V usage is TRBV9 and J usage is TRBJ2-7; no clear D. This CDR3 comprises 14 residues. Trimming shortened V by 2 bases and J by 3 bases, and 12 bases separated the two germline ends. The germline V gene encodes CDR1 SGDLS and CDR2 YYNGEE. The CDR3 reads CASSVGGKNYEQYF. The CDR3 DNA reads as TGTGCCAGCAGCGTCGGTGGGAAGAACTACGAGCAGTACTTC.

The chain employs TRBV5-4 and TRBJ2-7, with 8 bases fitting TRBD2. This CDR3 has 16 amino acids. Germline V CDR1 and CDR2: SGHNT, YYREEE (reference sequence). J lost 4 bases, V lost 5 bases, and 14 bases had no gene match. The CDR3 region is CASRYGGSGTGYEQYF. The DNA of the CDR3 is TGTGCCAGCAGGTATGGGGGTAGCGGGACCGGATACGAGCAGTACTTC.

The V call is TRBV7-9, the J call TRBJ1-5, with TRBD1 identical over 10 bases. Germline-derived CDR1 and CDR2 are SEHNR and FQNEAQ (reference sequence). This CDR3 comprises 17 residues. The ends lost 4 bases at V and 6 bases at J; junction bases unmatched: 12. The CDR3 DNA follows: TGTGCCAGCAGCTCCACCCGGACAGGGGGGTTTTCTCAGCCCCAGCATTTT. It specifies CASSSTRTGGFSQPQHF.

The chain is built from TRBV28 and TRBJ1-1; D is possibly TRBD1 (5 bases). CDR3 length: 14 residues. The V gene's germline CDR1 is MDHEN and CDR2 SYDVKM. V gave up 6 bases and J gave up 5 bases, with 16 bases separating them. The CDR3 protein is CASRWDREGTEAFF. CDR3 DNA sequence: TGTGCCAGCAGGTGGGATCGGGAGGGGACTGAAGCTTTCTTT.

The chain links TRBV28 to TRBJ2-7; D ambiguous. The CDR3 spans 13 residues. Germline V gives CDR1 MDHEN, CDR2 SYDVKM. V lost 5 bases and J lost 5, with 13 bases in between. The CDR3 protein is CASSRTIGNEQYF. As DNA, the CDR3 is TGTGCCAGCAGTCGGACCATCGGTAACGAGCAGTACTTC. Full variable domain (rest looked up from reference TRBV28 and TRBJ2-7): DVKVTQSSRYLVKRTGEKVFLECVQDMDHENMFWYRQDPGLGLRLIYFSYDVKMKEKGDIPEGYSVSREKKERFSLILESASTNQTSMYLCASSRTIGNEQYFGPGTRLTVT.

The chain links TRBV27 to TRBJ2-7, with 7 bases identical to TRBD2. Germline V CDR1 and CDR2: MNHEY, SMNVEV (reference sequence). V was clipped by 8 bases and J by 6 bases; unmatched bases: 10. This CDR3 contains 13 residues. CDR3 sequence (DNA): TGTGCCAGCGGCGGACTAGTTTCTGGCGAGCAGTACTTC. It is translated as CASGGLVSGEQYF.

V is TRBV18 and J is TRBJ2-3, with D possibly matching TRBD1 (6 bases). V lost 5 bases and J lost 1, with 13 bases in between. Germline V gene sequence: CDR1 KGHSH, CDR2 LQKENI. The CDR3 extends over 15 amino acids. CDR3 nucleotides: TGTGCCAGCTCATTCCGACAGGAGGGCACAGATACGCAGTATTTT. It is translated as CASSFRQEGTDTQYF.

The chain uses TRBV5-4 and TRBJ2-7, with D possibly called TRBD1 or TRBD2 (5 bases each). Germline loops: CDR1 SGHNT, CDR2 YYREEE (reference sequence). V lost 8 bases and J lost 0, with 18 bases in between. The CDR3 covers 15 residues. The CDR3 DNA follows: TGTGCCAGTAGGGACCGTGGTGGGACCTCCTACGAGCAGTACTTC. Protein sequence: CASRDRGGTSYEQYF.

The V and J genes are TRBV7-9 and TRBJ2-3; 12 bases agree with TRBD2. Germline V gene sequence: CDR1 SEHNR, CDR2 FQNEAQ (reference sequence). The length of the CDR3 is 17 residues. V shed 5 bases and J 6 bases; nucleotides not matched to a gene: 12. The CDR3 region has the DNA TGTGCCAGCAGCCCCACGCGGACTAGCGGGAAGGCGGATACGCAGTATTTT. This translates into CASSPTRTSGKADTQYF.

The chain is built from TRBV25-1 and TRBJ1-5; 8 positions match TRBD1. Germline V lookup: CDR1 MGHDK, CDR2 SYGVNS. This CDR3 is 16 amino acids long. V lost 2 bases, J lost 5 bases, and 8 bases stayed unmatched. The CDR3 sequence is CASSETKGQGDQPQHF. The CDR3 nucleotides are TGTGCCAGCAGTGAAACTAAAGGACAGGGTGATCAGCCCCAGCATTTT.

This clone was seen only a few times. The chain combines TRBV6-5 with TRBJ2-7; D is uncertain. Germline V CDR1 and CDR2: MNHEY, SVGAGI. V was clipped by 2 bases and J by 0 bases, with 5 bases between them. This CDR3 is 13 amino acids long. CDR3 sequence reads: CASSYKLSYEQYF. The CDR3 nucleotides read TGTGCCAGCAGTTACAAGCTCTCCTACGAGCAGTACTTC.

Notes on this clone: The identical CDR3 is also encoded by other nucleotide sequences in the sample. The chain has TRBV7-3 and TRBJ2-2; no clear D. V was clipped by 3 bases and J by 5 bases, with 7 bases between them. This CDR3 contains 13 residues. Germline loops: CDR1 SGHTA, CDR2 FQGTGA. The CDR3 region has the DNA TGTGCCAGCAGCTTGGACGGGACCGGGGAGCTGTTTTTT. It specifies CASSLDGTGELFF.

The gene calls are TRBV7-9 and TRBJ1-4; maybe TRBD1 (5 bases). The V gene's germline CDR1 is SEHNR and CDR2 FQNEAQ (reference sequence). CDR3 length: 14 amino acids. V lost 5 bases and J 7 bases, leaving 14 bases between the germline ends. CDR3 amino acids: CASSLSETAEKLFF. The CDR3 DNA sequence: TGTGCCAGCAGCCTATCCGAGACAGCTGAAAAACTGTTTTTT.

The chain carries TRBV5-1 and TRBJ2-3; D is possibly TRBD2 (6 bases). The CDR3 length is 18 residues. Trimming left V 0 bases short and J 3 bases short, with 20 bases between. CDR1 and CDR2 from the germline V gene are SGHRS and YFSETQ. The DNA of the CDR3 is TGCGCCAGCAGCTTGGATGGCGGGACGGTCCGAAGAACAGATACGCAGTATTTT. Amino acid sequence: CASSLDGGTVRRTDTQYF.

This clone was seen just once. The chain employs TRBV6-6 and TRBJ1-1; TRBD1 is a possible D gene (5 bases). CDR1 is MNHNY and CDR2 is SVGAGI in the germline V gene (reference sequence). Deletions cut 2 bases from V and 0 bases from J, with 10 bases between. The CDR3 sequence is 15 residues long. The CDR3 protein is CASSYGGFMNTEAFF. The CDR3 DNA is TGTGCCAGCAGTTACGGGGGTTTCATGAACACTGAAGCTTTCTTT.

CDR3 coding DNA: TGTGCCAGCAGCCCCGGGCGACGCACAGATACGCAGTATTTT. Its protein product is CASSPGRRTDTQYF. The chain recombines TRBV28 with TRBJ2-3; the D is unclear. Trimming stripped 6 bases from V and 1 base from J, with 11 bases between. The CDR3 spans 14 residues. The V gene's germline CDR1 is MDHEN and CDR2 SYDVKM.

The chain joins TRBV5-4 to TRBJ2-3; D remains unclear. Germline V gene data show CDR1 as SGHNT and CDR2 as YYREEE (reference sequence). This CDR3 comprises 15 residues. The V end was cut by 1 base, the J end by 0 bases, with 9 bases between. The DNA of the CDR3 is TGTGCCAGCAGCTTGAGCAGCGCAAGCACAGATACGCAGTATTTT. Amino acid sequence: CASSLSSASTDTQYF. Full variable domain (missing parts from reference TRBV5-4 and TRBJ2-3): ETGVTQSPTHLIKTRGQQVTLRCSSQSGHNTVSWYQQALGQGPQFIFQYYREEENGRGNFPPRFSGLQFPNYSSELNVNALELDDSALYLCASSLSSASTDTQYFGPGTRLTVL.

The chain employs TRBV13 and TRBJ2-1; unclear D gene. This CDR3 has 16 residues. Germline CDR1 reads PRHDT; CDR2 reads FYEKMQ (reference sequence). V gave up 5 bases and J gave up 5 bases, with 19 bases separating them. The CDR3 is CASSEAVITLNNEQFF. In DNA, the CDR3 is TGTGCCAGCAGCGAAGCCGTGATCACCCTCAACAATGAGCAGTTCTTC.

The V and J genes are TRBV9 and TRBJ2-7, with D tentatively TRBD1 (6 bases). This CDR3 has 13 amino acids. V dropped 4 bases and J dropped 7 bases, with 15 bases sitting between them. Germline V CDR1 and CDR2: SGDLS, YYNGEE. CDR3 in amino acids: CASSPGPQGEQYF. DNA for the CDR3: TGTGCCAGCAGCCCGGGACCCCAGGGGGAGCAGTACTTC.

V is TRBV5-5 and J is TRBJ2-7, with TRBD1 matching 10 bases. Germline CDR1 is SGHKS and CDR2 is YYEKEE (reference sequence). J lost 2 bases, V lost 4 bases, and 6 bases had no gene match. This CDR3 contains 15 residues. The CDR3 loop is CASSTGTGAPYEQYF. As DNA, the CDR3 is TGTGCCAGCAGCACCGGGACAGGGGCACCCTACGAGCAGTACTTC.

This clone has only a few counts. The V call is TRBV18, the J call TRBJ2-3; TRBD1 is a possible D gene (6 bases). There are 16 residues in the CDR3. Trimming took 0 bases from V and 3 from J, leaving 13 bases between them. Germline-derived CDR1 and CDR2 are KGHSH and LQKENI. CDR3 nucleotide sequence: TGTGCCAGCTCACCACCGACTCGCCAGGGGACAGATACGCAGTATTTT. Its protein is CASSPPTRQGTDTQYF.

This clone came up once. In DNA form, the CDR3 reads TGTGCCAGCAGCGTAGGCGGTCAGTCTCAAGAGACCCAGTACTTC. Amino acid sequence: CASSVGGQSQETQYF. The chain employs TRBV9 and TRBJ2-5; D unresolved. The CDR3 covers 15 residues. Germline V gene sequence: CDR1 SGDLS, CDR2 YYNGEE. V lost 0 bases and J lost 2, with 11 bases in between.

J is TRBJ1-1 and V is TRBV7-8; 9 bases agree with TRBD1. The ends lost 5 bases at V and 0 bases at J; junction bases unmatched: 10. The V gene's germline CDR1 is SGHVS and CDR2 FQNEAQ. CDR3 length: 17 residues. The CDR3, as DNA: TGTGCCAGCAGCCCCGGGACAGGGACTATGATGAACACTGAAGCTTTCTTT. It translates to CASSPGTGTMMNTEAFF.